A single sample is the source of the 20 T cell receptor beta chains below, sequenced in a study of early T cells in non-severe SARS-CoV-2 infection. One entry per CDR3 protein, called by TCRdb with MiXCR from the 5' RACE reads. This sample yields approximately 37,000 distinct CDR3 sequences, of which roughly 5.4% are seen a single time; 6% to 7% belongs to the top ten. Material: whole blood, obtained at baseline. The receptors here all came from an adult who was a healthcare worker with PCR-confirmed SARS-CoV-2 infection or an uninfected control (not recorded which).

This clonotype was picked up many times. The chain couples TRBV20-1 to TRBJ2-1; 10 bases map to TRBD2. Unmatched junction bases numbered 14, after V lost 0 bases and J lost 6 bases. This CDR3 has 18 amino acids. The germline gives CDR1 DFQATT, CDR2 SNEGSKA (reference sequence). The CDR3 DNA reads TGCAGTGCTAGAGACAGGACTAGCGGAGACTACAGAGGCAATGAGCAGTTCTTC. This sequence encodes CSARDRTSGDYRGNEQFF.

The table lists this clonotype with many counts. The chain recombines TRBV30 with TRBJ1-5; tentatively, D is TRBD1 (5 bases). Deletions cut 2 bases from V and 6 bases from J, with 11 bases between. Germline values: CDR1 GTSNPN, CDR2 SVGIG (reference sequence). The CDR3 sequence is 13 residues long. Here the CDR3 reads CAWSRQGGQPQHF. In nucleotides, the CDR3 is TGTGCCTGGAGTAGGCAGGGCGGTCAGCCCCAGCATTTT.

This clonotype was recorded many times. The V and J genes are TRBV29-1 and TRBJ1-5; D is uncertain. This CDR3 has 14 residues. Trimming stripped 7 bases from V and 4 bases from J, with 17 bases between. Germline CDR1 and CDR2: SQVTM and ANQGSEA. In DNA form, the CDR3 reads TGCAGCGGTTACGTGGGTGTGTGGAATCAGCCCCAGCATTTT. Translated: CSGYVGVWNQPQHF. Full variable domain (missing parts from reference TRBV29-1 and TRBJ1-5): SAVISQKPSRDICQRGTSLTIQCQVDSQVTMMFWYRQQPGQSLTLIATANQGSEATYESGFVIDKFPISRPNLTFSTLTVSNMSPEDSSIYLCSGYVGVWNQPQHFGDGTRLSIL.

This clonotype was detected many times. The V gene is TRBV20-1, the J gene TRBJ2-7; 11 positions agree with TRBD2. Germline V gives CDR1 DFQATT, CDR2 SNEGSKA (reference sequence). After removal of 3 bases from V and 2 bases from J, the junction contained 0 bases not matched to a gene. The CDR3 runs 13 residues. CDR3 bases: TGCAGTGCTAGGACTAGCGGGACCTACGAGCAGTACGTC. Residues: CSARTSGTYEQYV.

This clonotype was counted many times. The chain recombines TRBV5-1 with TRBJ1-1; no definite D call. Germline V gene lookup returns CDR1 SGHRS and CDR2 YFSETQ. Trimming shortened V by 1 base and J by 1 base, and 8 bases separated the two germline ends. CDR3 length equals 14 residues. CDR3 residues: CASSLTQENTEAFF. Written as DNA, the CDR3 is TGCGCCAGCAGCTTGACGCAGGAGAACACTGAAGCTTTCTTT.

This clonotype was seen ten or more times. V is TRBV5-8 and J is TRBJ1-5; 9 nucleotides agree with TRBD1. V trimming: 4 bases; J trimming: 5 bases; junction bases outside the gene matches: 10. The germline gives CDR1 SGHTS, CDR2 YDEGEE. This CDR3 comprises 16 residues. The CDR3 nucleotides read TGTGCCAGCAGCGAACGGACAGGGGCGGTAGATCAGCCCCAGCATTTT. The encoded protein is CASSERTGAVDQPQHF.

This clonotype was recorded at least ten times. The chain has TRBV4-3 and TRBJ2-3; no clear D gene. This CDR3 spans 16 amino acids. The V gene's germline CDR1 is LGHNA and CDR2 YSLEER. V was cut by 0 bases and J by 1 base, with 11 bases left in between. The CDR3 loop is CASSQEKGIRTDTQYF. The CDR3 DNA reads TGCGCCAGCAGCCAAGAAAAAGGAATCCGCACAGATACGCAGTATTTT.

This clonotype showed up many times. The J gene is TRBJ1-1, the V gene TRBV10-3; D may be TRBD1 (6 bases). This CDR3 region has 13 residues. Per germline, CDR1 ENHRY and CDR2 SYGVKD. The germline V and J ends were trimmed by 8 bases and 3 bases, with 13 bases remaining between them. The CDR3 protein is CAIRVPGDTEAFF. The CDR3 nucleotides are TGTGCCATCCGTGTGCCAGGGGACACTGAAGCTTTCTTT.

This chain connects TRBV6-1 to TRBJ2-7; D is unclear. V was trimmed by 4 bases and J by 7 bases, leaving 8 bases between them. CDR1 is MNHNS, CDR2 SASEGT, per germline. The CDR3 is 11 residues long. CDR3 region: CASSVFGEQYV. The CDR3 nucleotides read TGTGCCAGCAGTGTTTTCGGAGAGCAGTACGTC.

This clonotype was picked up many times. V gene TRBV6-4 combines with J gene TRBJ2-1, with D uncertain. The CDR3 loop spans 13 amino acids. CDR1 and CDR2 from the germline V gene are MRHNA and SNTAGT. V lost 2 bases, J lost 4 bases, and 6 bases lay in between. CDR3 bases: TGTGCCAGCAGTGACGTCGCGTACAATGAGCAGTTCTTC. As protein: CASSDVAYNEQFF.

By sample fraction, this clonotype is medium-sized. This chain connects TRBV20-1 to TRBJ2-1; 15 bases are a match to TRBD2. Trimming took 5 bases from V and 7 from J; bases not matched to a gene: 6. This CDR3 has 15 amino acids. From germline, CDR1 is DFQATT and CDR2 SNEGSKA (reference sequence). The CDR3 region is CSARTGTSGRNEQFF. The CDR3 nucleotides are TGCAGTGCTCGTACCGGGACTAGCGGGAGGAATGAGCAGTTCTTC.

This clonotype was seen ten or more times. The chain links TRBV29-1 to TRBJ2-1, with TRBD1 as a possible D gene (6 bases). V gave up 6 bases and J gave up 0 bases, with 9 bases separating them. Germline V gene lookup returns CDR1 SQVTM and CDR2 ANQGSEA. This CDR3 comprises 13 residues. The chain's CDR3 is CSVTGRSYNEQFF. CDR3 coding DNA: TGCAGCGTGACAGGTCGCTCCTACAATGAGCAGTTCTTC.

In its sample, this clonotype was seen many times. The chain recombines TRBV28 with TRBJ2-1; 11 nucleotides agree with TRBD2. The CDR3 is made up of 14 amino acids. V trimming: 6 bases; J trimming: 4 bases; junction bases outside the gene matches: 2. Germline CDR1 is MDHEN and CDR2 is SYDVKM. In nucleotides, the CDR3 is TGTGCCAGCAGGACTAGCGGGACGTACAATGAGCAGTTCTTC. Translated: CASRTSGTYNEQFF.

This clonotype has a count of ten or more. The rearrangement uses TRBV19 and TRBJ1-2, with D possibly matching TRBD1 (6 bases). The CDR3 is 11 amino acids. The germline V and J ends were trimmed by 10 bases and 4 bases, with 10 bases remaining between them. Germline V CDR1 and CDR2: LNHDA, SQIVND (reference sequence). The CDR3 loop reads CAIPQGYGYTF. CDR3 nucleotides: TGTGCCATCCCACAGGGCTATGGCTACACCTTC. Together with reference TRBV19 and TRBJ1-2, the CDR3 gives the full variable domain: DGGITQSPKYLFRKEGQNVTLSCEQNLNHDAMYWYRQDPGQGLRLIYYSQIVNDFQKGDIAEGYSVSREKKESFPLTVTSAQKNPTAFYLCAIPQGYGYTFGSGTRLTVV.

This clonotype came up many times. The V gene is TRBV12-3 or TRBV12-4, the J gene TRBJ1-1; tentatively, D is TRBD1 (5 bases). Trimming left V 6 bases short and J 0 bases short, with 14 bases between. This CDR3 has 15 residues. CDR3 nucleotides: TGTGCCAGCAGGCCCCAACGGGGGATGAACACTGAAGCTTTCTTT. Translated, it gives CASRPQRGMNTEAFF.

The CDR3 loop is CATSRGIVNQPQHF. The CDR3 DNA is TGTGCCACCAGCAGAGGAATAGTGAATCAGCCCCAGCATTTT. This chain connects TRBV15 to TRBJ1-5; unclear D gene. The CDR3 covers 14 residues. Germline V gene lookup returns CDR1 LNHNV and CDR2 YYDKDF (reference sequence). V was clipped by 1 base and J by 4 bases, with 8 bases between them.

This clonotype has at least ten counts. The chain has TRBV6-6 and TRBJ2-1, with D unresolved. The CDR3 consists of 12 residues. Germline V CDR1 and CDR2: MNHNY, SVGAGI (reference sequence). The V end lost 6 bases, the J end lost 7 bases, and 10 bases lay between the germline ends. CDR3 nucleotides: TGTGCCAGCAGCCCTATCAGGAATGAGCAGTTCTTC. This sequence encodes CASSPIRNEQFF.

The J gene is TRBJ2-3, the V gene TRBV11-2; D remains unclear. V was cut by 1 base and J by 6 bases, with 14 bases left in between. Germline assignment: CDR1 SGHAT and CDR2 FQNNGV. CDR3 length equals 15 residues. The CDR3 nucleotides read TGTGCCAGCAGCTTAGGACAACCCCCTTCTGATACGCAGTATTTT. Translation gives CASSLGQPPSDTQYF.

This clonotype was counted at least ten times. The chain has TRBV20-1 and TRBJ2-1; TRBD2 aligns across 10 bases. The V gene's germline CDR1 is DFQATT and CDR2 SNEGSKA (reference sequence). V gave up 6 bases and J gave up 1 base; unmatched junction bases: 3. The CDR3 contains 14 residues. As DNA, the CDR3 is TGCAGTGCAACTAGCGGGACATCCTACAATGAGCAGTTCTTC. Translating gives CSATSGTSYNEQFF.

This clonotype was detected a few times. This chain uses TRBV6-6 with TRBJ2-3; the match to TRBD2 covers 9 bases. The ends lost 4 bases at V and 4 bases at J; junction bases unmatched: 6. Per germline, CDR1 MNHNY and CDR2 SVGAGI (reference sequence). The CDR3 covers 15 residues. The CDR3, as DNA: TGTGCCAGCAGTTCCCAGACTAGCGGAGCAGATACGCAGTATTTT. This translates into CASSSQTSGADTQYF.